These T cell receptor beta chains were read from a single sample in a study of post-analysis software for immune sequencing data. TCRdb processed the PCR reads anew with MiXCR; each CDR3 protein has one entry. The data show about 430,000 distinct CDR3 sequences, with 39% seen just once and roughly 8.2% held by the top ten. Sequenced sample: blood. The receptor set was obtained from a girl aged 2-10 years with multiple sclerosis. Both conserved end residues are part of each CDR3.

v_call	j_call	cdr3_aa
TRBV5-1	TRBJ1-1	CASSHVQGKNTEAFF
TRBV20-1	TRBJ2-5	CSAKGVLGTSQETQYF
TRBV5-1	TRBJ1-2	CASRLDSPYGYTF
TRBV12-3/TRBV12-4	TRBJ2-1	CASTYLGSGSGNEQFF
TRBV15	TRBJ1-6	CATRTVYSSDSPLHF
TRBV7-2	TRBJ2-5	CASSAYSSGGRETQYF
TRBV20-1	TRBJ2-5	CSASDRGGETQYF
TRBV11-1	TRBJ1-2	CASRRSGHSLPAGLGLDGYTF
TRBV12-3/TRBV12-4	TRBJ1-6	CASRGPFGSPLHF
TRBV12-3/TRBV12-4	TRBJ2-1	CASSFFLQRGAHNEQFF
TRBV12-3/TRBV12-4	TRBJ2-7	CASSLTSEYEQYF
TRBV12-3/TRBV12-4	TRBJ1-2	CASSAQGANYGYTF
TRBV7-9	TRBJ2-6	CASSFSPGQGDSGANVLTF
TRBV11-2	TRBJ2-4	CASSRVRLAGAWGLAKNIQYF
TRBV11-2	TRBJ1-1	CASSADRVGWTEAFF
TRBV18	TRBJ2-1	CASSSTRGEQFF
TRBV6-5	TRBJ2-2	CASVSGTGYAGELFF
TRBV28	TRBJ1-3	CASRGQFVSGNTIYF
TRBV5-1	TRBJ1-4	CASRPGWDEKLFF
TRBV29-1	TRBJ2-5	CSVQTRGSYEQYF
TRBV29-1	TRBJ2-1	CSVEGTGGENEQFF
TRBV4-1	TRBJ1-1	CASSQDSGTTEAFF
TRBV20-1	TRBJ2-7	CSARDIEHYEQYF
TRBV28	TRBJ1-6	CASSLYPGQGATFDSPLHF
TRBV5-1	.	CASSLRSWDSSSYEQYF
TRBV6-1	TRBJ2-1	CASSELRGGAVSDEQFF
TRBV7-3	TRBJ1-1	CASSPDRRSEAFF
TRBV12-3/TRBV12-4	TRBJ1-2	CASSLAAYGYTF
TRBV28	TRBJ1-6	CASSLRGGGNSPLHF
TRBV3-1	TRBJ1-2	CASSQDIGGYGYTF
TRBV5-1	TRBJ1-2	CASSLEAVHYGYTF
TRBV5-1	TRBJ1-2	CASSLMDPPGGYTF
TRBV20-1	TRBJ2-1	CSARPQGSSGVSIFSYNEQFF
TRBV29-1	TRBJ2-3	CSSRTGPSTDTQYF
TRBV20-1	TRBJ2-3	CSSCGVTITDTQYF
TRBV7-9	TRBJ2-7	CASSVTGFEQYF
TRBV7-2	TRBJ2-5	CASGFPKIGGRVTQYF
TRBV12-3/TRBV12-4	TRBJ2-1	CASSFGGSRDEQFF
TRBV20-1	TRBJ2-1	CSPHYNEQFF
TRBV10-2	TRBJ2-7	CASSESNRGGYEQYF
TRBV12-3/TRBV12-4	TRBJ2-1	CASSAGTANEQFF
TRBV15	TRBJ2-7	CATSRKGGNSYEQYF
TRBV6-1	TRBJ1-2	CASRNQGNGYTF
TRBV12-3/TRBV12-4	TRBJ1-6	CASSLTVDSPLHF
TRBV5-5	TRBJ2-5	CASSLLRTQETQYF
TRBV5-1	TRBJ2-7	CASSEGVLFSYEQYF
TRBV6-6	TRBJ2-3	CASSYDLTGTDTQYF
TRBV6-5	TRBJ2-7	CASSHSLGQSYEQYF
TRBV3-1	TRBJ2-7	CASSPGLAGKIEQYF
TRBV4-3	TRBJ2-7	CASSQVLAGAYEQYF
TRBV7-3	TRBJ2-5	CASSSGGLAGFETQYF
TRBV12-3/TRBV12-4	TRBJ2-7	CASSYPGPSYEQYF
TRBV7-9	TRBJ2-7	CASSSPFYEQYF
TRBV5-1	TRBJ2-7	CASSLTGTGVHEQHF
TRBV5-1	.	CASSLIPGQEYNEQYF
TRBV29-1	TRBJ2-7	CSVALLAGPHEQYF
TRBV5-5	TRBJ1-2	CAGSSTASYDYTF
TRBV28	TRBJ1-2	CASGGGGVGYGYTF
TRBV7-2	TRBJ2-3	CASSLEISTDTQYF
TRBV12-3/TRBV12-4	TRBJ2-4	CASRAGAAKNIQYF